A selection of T cell receptor beta chains follows, all from one sample in a study of T cells in Graves' hyperthyroidism and ophthalmopathy. TCRdb reanalysed the multiplex PCR reads using MiXCR and keeps one entry per CDR3 protein. The sample records some 550,000 distinct CDR3 sequences, roughly a sixth being singletons. Sequenced sample: blood. The receptors shown here come from a woman aged 40 to 49 with Graves' ophthalmopathy. The CDR3 runs from the conserved cysteine through the conserved F or W. D genes are given only for firm matches. The listing skips clone size in some rows; elsewhere it reads once, few, many or a size class.

TRBV2	12	few	TRBJ1-2	.	CASNDSPYGYTF	TGTGCCAGCAACGACAGTCCCTATGGCTACACCTTC
TRBV30	13	many	TRBJ1-1	.	CAWGGFSGTEAFF	TGTGCCTGGGGGGGTTTTAGTGGCACTGAAGCTTTCTTT
TRBV18	15	few	TRBJ2-3	TRBD1	CASSSGQRATDTQYF	TGTGCCAGCTCATCGGGACAGAGGGCCACAGATACGCAGTATTTT
TRBV5-1	17	.	TRBJ2-4	TRBD2	CASSPGTSGGAKNIQYF	TGCGCCAGCAGCCCCGGGACTAGCGGGGGAGCCAAAAACATTCAGTACTTC
TRBV30	17	few	TRBJ2-5	TRBD2	CAWSAGSGGPTWETQYF	TGTGCCTGGTCGGCAGGGAGCGGGGGGCCTACATGGGAGACCCAGTACTTC
TRBV19	15	.	TRBJ2-3	TRBD2	CASSRRGDGTDTQYF	TGTGCCAGTAGCCGGCGGGGGGATGGCACAGATACGCAGTATTTT
TRBV12-3/TRBV12-4	14	once	TRBJ2-3	.	CASSHSGLSDTQYF	TGTGCCAGCAGCCACTCCGGACTCTCAGATACGCAGTATTTT
TRBV12-3/TRBV12-4	13	many	TRBJ2-4	TRBD1	CASSLGTVGIQYF	TGTGCCAGCAGTCTCGGGACAGTCGGCATTCAGTACTTC
TRBV12-3/TRBV12-4	14	many	TRBJ1-4	.	CASSSEVSNEKLFF	TGTGCCAGCAGTTCCGAGGTATCTAATGAAAAACTGTTTTTT
TRBV6-2/TRBV6-3	17	.	TRBJ1-5	TRBD1	CASSDTDRGLNNQPQHF	TGTGCCAGCAGTGATACGGACAGGGGGCTTAACAATCAGCCCCAGCATTTT
TRBV30	15	few	TRBJ1-6	TRBD1	CAWSTGTGDNSPLHF	TGTGCCTGGAGTACCGGGACAGGGGATAATTCACCCCTCCACTTT
TRBV11-1	18	many	TRBJ2-3	TRBD2	CASSPARTSGRATDTQYF	TGTGCCAGCAGTCCCGCTCGGACTAGCGGGAGGGCCACAGATACGCAGTATTTT
TRBV11-3	14	many	TRBJ2-1	.	CASSSRGTYNEQFF	TGTGCCAGCAGCTCGAGGGGAACATACAATGAGCAGTTCTTC